This paragraph reports one T cell receptor beta chain. Per germline, CDR1 MGHRA and CDR2 YSYEKL. The V segment lost 1 base and the J segment 2 bases; nucleotides outside the gene matches: 4. There are 15 residues in the CDR3. In the authors' methods: Cell counts per sample came from amplifying reference gene primers. Measured with immunoSEQ multiplex PCR; TCRdb has only the in-frame clones, and not every one. V, J and clone size are those of that table, while D and trimming were read from the DNA. The table lists 250,000 to 400,000 clones, 80% to 90% of them singletons. This sample is drawn from a study of blood T cell repertoires in COVID-19. Turning to the study itself: Some COVID-19 samples were acute and others convalescent; all came from the United States, Italy and Spain.

This rearrangement joins TRBV4-1 to TRBJ1-2, with 7 nucleotides matching TRBD1. The specimen sequenced was peripheral blood. The source is a man aged 50 to 59 with active or convalescent COVID-19. DNA of the CDR3: TGCGCCAGCAGCCAAGGGGACAGAGAGAACTATGGCTACACCTTC. Its translation: CASSQGDRENYGYTF.